Below, 4 T cell receptor beta chains from the same sample are listed, as sequenced in a study of T cells in Graves' hyperthyroidism and ophthalmopathy. Authors of the study amplified TCR beta CDR3 regions from RNA transcripts. An initial round of RT-PCR targeting the TCR CDR3 relied on the HTBI primer set. TCRdb recomputed calls from the multiplex PCR reads with MiXCR, one row per CDR3 protein. Among some 740,000 distinct CDR3 sequences listed, approximately 14% were seen once. Source material: blood. These receptors were obtained from a woman between 18 and 29 years old with Graves' hyperthyroidism.

This rearrangement joins TRBV6-2 or TRBV6-3 to TRBJ2-1; D unclear. Trimming pared 8 bases from V and 0 bases from J, leaving 14 bases between. The CDR3 has 15 residues. Germline V CDR1 and CDR2: MNHEY, SVGEGT. The CDR3 region has the DNA TGTGCCAGCGGCACACCTTTTAACTCCTACAATGAGCAGTTCTTC. Amino acids: CASGTPFNSYNEQFF.

Only a few counts were recorded for this clonotype. The V call is TRBV7-9, the J call TRBJ2-1; D is unclear. Germline assignment: CDR1 SEHNR and CDR2 FQNEAQ (reference sequence). The CDR3 contains 13 residues. V lost 5 bases, J lost 6 bases, and 11 bases lay in between. The CDR3 bases are TGTGCCAGCAGCCTGGGCCCTGGCAATGAGCAGTTCTTC. Its protein product is CASSLGPGNEQFF.

This clonotype appeared many times. V is TRBV2 and J is TRBJ2-1, with TRBD2 matching 9 bases. The V segment lost 8 bases and the J segment 0 bases; nucleotides outside the gene matches: 2. CDR1 is SNHLY and CDR2 is FYNNEI in the germline V gene. CDR3 length: 14 amino acids. CDR3 in amino acids: CASLAGSSYNEQFF. The CDR3 bases are TGTGCCAGCCTAGCGGGAAGCTCCTACAATGAGCAGTTCTTC.

This clonotype occurred a few times. The V call is TRBV19, the J call TRBJ2-1; 8 positions agree with TRBD2. This CDR3 has 16 amino acids. Losses at the gene ends were 2 bases for V and 3 bases for J; bases not matched to a gene: 6. Germline V gene sequence: CDR1 LNHDA, CDR2 SQIVND (reference sequence). As DNA, the CDR3 is TGTGCCAGTAGTATACCGGGACTAGGGGTCTACAATGAGCAGTTCTTC. Translation: CASSIPGLGVYNEQFF.